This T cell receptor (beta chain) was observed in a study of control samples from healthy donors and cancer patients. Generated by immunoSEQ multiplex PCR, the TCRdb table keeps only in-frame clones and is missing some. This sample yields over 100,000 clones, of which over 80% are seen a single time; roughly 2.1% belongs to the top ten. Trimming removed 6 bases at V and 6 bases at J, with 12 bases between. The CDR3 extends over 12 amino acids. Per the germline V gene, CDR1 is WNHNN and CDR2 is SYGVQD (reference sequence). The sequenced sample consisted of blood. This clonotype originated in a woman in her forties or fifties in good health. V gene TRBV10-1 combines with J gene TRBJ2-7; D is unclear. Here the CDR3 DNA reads TGCGCCAGCAGCCCAGGACCACTCGAGCAGTACTTC. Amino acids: CASSPGPLEQYF.